This TCR beta chain is from a study of blood T cell repertoires in COVID-19. This clone was observed a single time. Source study methods: Using reference gene primer amplification, nucleated cell counts were estimated. Method: immunoSEQ multiplex PCR; TCRdb's copy keeps in-frame clones and lacks some. The DNA was the basis for D and trimming; V, J and clone size are from that table. This table holds 150,000 to 200,000 clones, 65% to 90% found once. Germline CDR1 reads SGHTA; CDR2 reads FQGNSA. V lost 5 bases and J lost 2, with 9 bases in between. The CDR3 extends over 13 amino acids. The TCR was taken from a human donor in a cohort sampled during active COVID-19. The rearrangement uses TRBV7-2 and TRBJ1-1; D is possibly TRBD1 (5 bases). The sample taken for sequencing was peripheral blood. CDR3 in amino acids: CASSRGQNTEAFF. As DNA, the CDR3 is TGTGCCAGCAGCCGCGGACAAAACACTGAAGCTTTCTTT. The full variable domain, in which reference TRBV7-2 and TRBJ1-1 provide the parts outside the CDR3, is GAGVSQSPSNKVTEKGKDVELRCDPISGHTALYWYRQSLGQGLEFLIYFQGNSAPDKSGLPSDRFSAERTGGSVSTLTIQRTQQEDSAVYLCASSRGQNTEAFFGQGTRLTVV.